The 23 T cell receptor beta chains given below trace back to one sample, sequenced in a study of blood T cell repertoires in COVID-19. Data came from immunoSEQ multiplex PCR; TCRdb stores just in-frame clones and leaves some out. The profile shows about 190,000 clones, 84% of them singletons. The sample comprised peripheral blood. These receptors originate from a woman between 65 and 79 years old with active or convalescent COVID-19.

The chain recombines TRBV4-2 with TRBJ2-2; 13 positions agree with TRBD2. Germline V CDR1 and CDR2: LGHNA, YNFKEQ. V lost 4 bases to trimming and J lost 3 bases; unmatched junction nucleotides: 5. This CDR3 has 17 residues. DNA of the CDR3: TGTGCCAGCAGCCTTGGACTAGCGGGGGACTACACCGGGGAGCTGTTTTTT. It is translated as CASSLGLAGDYTGELFF.

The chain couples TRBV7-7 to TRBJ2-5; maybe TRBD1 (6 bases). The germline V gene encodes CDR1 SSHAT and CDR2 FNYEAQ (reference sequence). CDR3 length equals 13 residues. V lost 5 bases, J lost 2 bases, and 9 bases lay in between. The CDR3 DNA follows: TGTGCCAGCAGCAGACAGGTTCAAGAGACCCAGTACTTC. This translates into CASSRQVQETQYF.

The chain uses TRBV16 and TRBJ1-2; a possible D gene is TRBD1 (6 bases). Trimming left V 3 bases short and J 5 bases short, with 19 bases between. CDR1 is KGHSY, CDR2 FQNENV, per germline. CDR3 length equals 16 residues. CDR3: CASSQGSVQGRYGYTF. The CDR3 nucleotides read TGTGCCAGCAGCCAGGGGAGCGTACAGGGACGGTATGGCTACACCTTC.

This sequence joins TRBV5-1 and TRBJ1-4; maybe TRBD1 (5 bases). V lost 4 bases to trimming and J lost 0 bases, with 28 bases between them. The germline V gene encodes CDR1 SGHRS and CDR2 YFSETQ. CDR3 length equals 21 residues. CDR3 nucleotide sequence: TGCGCCAGCAGCACAATACCCCCAGGGTATAGTATCGGTGCAACTAATGAAAAACTGTTTTTT. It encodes CASSTIPPGYSIGATNEKLFF.

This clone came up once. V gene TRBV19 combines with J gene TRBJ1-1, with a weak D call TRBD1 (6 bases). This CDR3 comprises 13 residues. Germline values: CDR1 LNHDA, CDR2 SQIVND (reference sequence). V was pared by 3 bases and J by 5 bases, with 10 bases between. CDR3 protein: CASSMAGATEAFF. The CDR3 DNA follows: TGTGCCAGTAGTATGGCGGGGGCGACTGAAGCTTTCTTT.

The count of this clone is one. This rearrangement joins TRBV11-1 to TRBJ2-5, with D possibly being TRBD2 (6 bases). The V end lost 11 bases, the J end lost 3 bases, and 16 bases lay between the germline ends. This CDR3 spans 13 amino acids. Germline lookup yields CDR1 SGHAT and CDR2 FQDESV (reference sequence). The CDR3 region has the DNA TGTGCCCCCATTGAGTGCGGGAAAGAGACCCAGTACTTC. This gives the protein CAPIECGKETQYF.

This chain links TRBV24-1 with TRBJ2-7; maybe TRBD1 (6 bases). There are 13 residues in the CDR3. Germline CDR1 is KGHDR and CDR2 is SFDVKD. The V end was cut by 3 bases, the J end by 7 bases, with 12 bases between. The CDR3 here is CATSDPGVGEQYF. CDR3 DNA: TGTGCCACCAGTGATCCAGGGGTTGGGGAGCAGTACTTC.

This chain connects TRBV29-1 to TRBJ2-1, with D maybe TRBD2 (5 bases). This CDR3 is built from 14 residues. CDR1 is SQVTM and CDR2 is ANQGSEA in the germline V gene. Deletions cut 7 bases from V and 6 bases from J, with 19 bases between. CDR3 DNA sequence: TGCAGCGGTACACTAGACCTTTTGGGCAATGAGCAGTTCTTC. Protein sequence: CSGTLDLLGNEQFF.

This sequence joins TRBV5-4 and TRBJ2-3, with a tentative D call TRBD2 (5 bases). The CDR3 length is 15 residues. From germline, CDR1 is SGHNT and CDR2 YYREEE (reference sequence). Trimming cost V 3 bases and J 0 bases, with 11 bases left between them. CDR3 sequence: CASSSKRTSTDTQYF. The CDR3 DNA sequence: TGTGCCAGCAGCTCAAAGAGGACTAGCACAGATACGCAGTATTTT.

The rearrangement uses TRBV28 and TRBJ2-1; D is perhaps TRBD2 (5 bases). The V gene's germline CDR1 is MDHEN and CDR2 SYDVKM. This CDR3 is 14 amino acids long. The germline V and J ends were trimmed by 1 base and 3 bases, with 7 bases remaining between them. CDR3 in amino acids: CASSLSGSYNEQFF. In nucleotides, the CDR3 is TGTGCCAGCAGTTTATCGGGGAGCTACAATGAGCAGTTCTTC.

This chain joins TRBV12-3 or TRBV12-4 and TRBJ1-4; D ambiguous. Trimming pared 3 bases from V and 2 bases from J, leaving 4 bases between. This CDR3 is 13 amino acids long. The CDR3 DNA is TGTGCCAGCAGTTTTATGACTAATGAAAAACTGTTTTTT. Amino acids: CASSFMTNEKLFF.

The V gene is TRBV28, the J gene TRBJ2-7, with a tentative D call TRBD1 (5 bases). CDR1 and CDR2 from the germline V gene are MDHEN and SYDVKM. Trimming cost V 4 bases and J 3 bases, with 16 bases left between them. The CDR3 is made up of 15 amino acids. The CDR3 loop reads CASSSPHQGGYEQYF. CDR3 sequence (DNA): TGTGCCAGCAGTTCACCCCACCAGGGTGGCTACGAGCAGTACTTC. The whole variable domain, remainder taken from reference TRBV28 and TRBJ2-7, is DVKVTQSSRYLVKRTGEKVFLECVQDMDHENMFWYRQDPGLGLRLIYFSYDVKMKEKGDIPEGYSVSREKKERFSLILESASTNQTSMYLCASSSPHQGGYEQYFGPGTRLTVT.

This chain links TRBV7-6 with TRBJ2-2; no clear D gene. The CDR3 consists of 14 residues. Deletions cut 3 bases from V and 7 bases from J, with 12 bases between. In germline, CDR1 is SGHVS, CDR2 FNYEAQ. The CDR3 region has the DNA TGTGCCAGCAGCTTGGATGGGCCCCACGGGGAGCTGTTTTTT. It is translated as CASSLDGPHGELFF.

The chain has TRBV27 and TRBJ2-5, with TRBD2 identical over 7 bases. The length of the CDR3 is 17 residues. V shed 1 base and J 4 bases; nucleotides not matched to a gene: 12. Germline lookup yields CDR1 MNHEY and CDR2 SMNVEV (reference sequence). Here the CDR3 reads CASSLWAAGGRGETQYF. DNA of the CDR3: TGTGCCAGCAGTTTATGGGCGGCTGGAGGGAGGGGAGAGACCCAGTACTTC.

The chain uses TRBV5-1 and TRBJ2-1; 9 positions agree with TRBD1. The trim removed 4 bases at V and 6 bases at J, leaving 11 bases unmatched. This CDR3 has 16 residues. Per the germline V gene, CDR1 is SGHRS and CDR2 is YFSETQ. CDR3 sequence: CASSATGGGWANEQFF. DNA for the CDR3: TGCGCCAGCAGCGCCACAGGGGGCGGTTGGGCCAATGAGCAGTTCTTC.

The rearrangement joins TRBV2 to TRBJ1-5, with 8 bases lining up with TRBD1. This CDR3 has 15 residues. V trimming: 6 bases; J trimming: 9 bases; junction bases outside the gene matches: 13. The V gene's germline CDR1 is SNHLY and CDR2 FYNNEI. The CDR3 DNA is TGTGCCAGCAGAGCCGGGACAGGAGTGTATGGGCCCCAGCATTTT. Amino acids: CASRAGTGVYGPQHF.

The CDR3 nucleotides are TGCGCCAGCAGCTTGCGACAGGGGACCGGGGAGCTGTTTTTT. This sequence encodes CASSLRQGTGELFF. The rearrangement links TRBV5-1 to TRBJ2-2; 8 positions agree with TRBD1. The CDR3 spans 14 residues. CDR1 is SGHRS, CDR2 YFSETQ, per germline. The V gene end was trimmed by 1 base and the J gene end by 5 bases; junction bases not matched to a gene: 1.

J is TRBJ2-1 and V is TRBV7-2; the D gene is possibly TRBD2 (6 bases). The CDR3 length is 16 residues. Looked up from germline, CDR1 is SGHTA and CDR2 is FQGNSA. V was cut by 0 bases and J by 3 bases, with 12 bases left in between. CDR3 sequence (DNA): TGTGCCAGCAGCTTAGCGTGGGGACTCCGCTACAATGAGCAGTTCTTC. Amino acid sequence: CASSLAWGLRYNEQFF.

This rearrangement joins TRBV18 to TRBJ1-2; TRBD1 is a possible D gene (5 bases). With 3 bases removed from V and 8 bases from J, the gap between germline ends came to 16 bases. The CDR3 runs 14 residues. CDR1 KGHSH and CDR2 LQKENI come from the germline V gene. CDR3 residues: CASSPTQVVGGYTF. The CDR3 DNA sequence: TGTGCCAGCTCACCGACACAGGTTGTGGGGGGCTACACCTTC.

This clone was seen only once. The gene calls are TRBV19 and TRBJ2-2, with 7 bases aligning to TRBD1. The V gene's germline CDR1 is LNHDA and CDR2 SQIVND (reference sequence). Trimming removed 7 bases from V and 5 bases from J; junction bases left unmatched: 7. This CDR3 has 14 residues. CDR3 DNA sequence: TGTGCCAGTACCCAGACAGGGAAAACCGGGGAGCTGTTTTTT. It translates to CASTQTGKTGELFF.

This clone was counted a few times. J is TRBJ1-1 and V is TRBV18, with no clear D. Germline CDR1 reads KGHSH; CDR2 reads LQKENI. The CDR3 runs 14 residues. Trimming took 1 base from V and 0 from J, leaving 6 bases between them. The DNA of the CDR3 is TGTGCCAGCTCACCACAGACTTTGAACACTGAAGCTTTCTTT. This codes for CASSPQTLNTEAFF. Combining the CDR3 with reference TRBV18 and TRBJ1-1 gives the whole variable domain NAGVMQNPRHLVRRRGQEARLRCSPMKGHSHVYWYRQLPEEGLKFMVYLQKENIIDESGMPKERFSAEFPKEGPSILRIQQVVRGDSAAYFCASSPQTLNTEAFFGQGTRLTVV.

The CDR3 loop is CASSLDRGTFNSPLHF. The CDR3 DNA reads as TGTGCCAGCAGCTTAGATCGCGGCACCTTTAATTCACCCCTCCACTTT. This rearrangement joins TRBV11-2 to TRBJ1-6; D unclear. V was trimmed by 0 bases and J by 6 bases, leaving 12 bases between them. CDR1 SGHAT and CDR2 FQNNGV come from the germline V gene. This CDR3 comprises 16 residues.

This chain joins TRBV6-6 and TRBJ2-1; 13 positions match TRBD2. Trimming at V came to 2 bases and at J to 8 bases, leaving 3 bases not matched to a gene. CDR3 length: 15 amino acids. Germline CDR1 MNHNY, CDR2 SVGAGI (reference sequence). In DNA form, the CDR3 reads TGTGCCAGCAGTTACAAACTAGCGGGAGGGTATGAGCAGTTCTTC. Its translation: CASSYKLAGGYEQFF.